This TCR beta chain is drawn from a study of T cell responses to AZD1222 COVID-19 vaccine. The data were produced by immunoSEQ multiplex PCR, yet TCRdb's version contains in-frame clones alone and is incomplete. The sample gives tens of thousands of clones, around nine tenths of which show up once; 14% to 15% is in the top ten. Germline CDR1 KGHDR, CDR2 SFDVKD. The CDR3 has 13 residues. Trimming pared 6 bases from V and 9 bases from J, leaving 16 bases between. The clonotype originates from an adult in good health. The chain has TRBV24-1 and TRBJ2-5; possibly TRBD2 for D (6 bases). Sample: peripheral blood, taken on day 0 of AZD1222 vaccination. CDR3 amino acids: CATSNSGIGAQYF. DNA of the CDR3: TGTGCCACCAGTAATAGCGGTATCGGGGCCCAGTACTTC.